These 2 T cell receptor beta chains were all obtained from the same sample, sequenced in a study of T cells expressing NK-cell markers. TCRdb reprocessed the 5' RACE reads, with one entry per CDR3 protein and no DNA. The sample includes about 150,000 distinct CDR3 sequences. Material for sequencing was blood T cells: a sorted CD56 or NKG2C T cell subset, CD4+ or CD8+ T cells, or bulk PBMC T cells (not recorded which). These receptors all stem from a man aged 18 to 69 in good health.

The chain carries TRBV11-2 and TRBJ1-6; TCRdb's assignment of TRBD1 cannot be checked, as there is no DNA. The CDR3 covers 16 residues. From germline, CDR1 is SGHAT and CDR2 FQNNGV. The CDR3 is CASSATGGSYNSPLHF.

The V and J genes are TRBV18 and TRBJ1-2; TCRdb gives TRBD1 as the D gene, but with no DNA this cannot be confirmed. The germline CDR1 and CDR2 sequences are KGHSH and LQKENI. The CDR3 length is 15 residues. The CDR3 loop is CASSPDRDRDFGYTF. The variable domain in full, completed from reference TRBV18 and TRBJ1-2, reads NAGVMQNPRHLVRRRGQEARLRCSPMKGHSHVYWYRQLPEEGLKFMVYLQKENIIDESGMPKERFSAEFPKEGPSILRIQQVVRGDSAAYFCASSPDRDRDFGYTFGSGTRLTVV.